Listed here are 20 T cell receptor beta chains from one sample, sequenced in a study of CD8+ T cells in alopecia areata. The sequencing template was cDNA reverse transcribed from extracted RNA. Produced via immunoSEQ multiplex PCR; TCRdb's table is partial and in-frame only. In the table there are roughly 100,000 clones, just under 60% of which are singletons. Treatment of the sample: oral pan-JAK inhibitor, 5-10 mg twice daily. Material: CD8+ T cells sorted from blood, obtained between weeks 55 and 65, from a patient treated with tofacitinib. The receptors shown here come from a human donor with alopecia areata.

The chain combines TRBV5-4 with TRBJ2-3; D tentatively reads TRBD1 or TRBD2 (7 bases each). The CDR3 runs 15 residues. Germline CDR1 SGHNT, CDR2 YYREEE (reference sequence). V was trimmed by 2 bases and J by 2 bases, leaving 12 bases between them. The CDR3 sequence is CASSFRGRDTDTQYF. CDR3 sequence (DNA): TGTGCCAGCAGCTTCAGGGGGAGGGACACAGATACGCAGTATTTT.

This clone was seen only a few times. V usage is TRBV15 and J usage is TRBJ1-5; D is unresolved. The CDR3 is made up of 14 amino acids. CDR1 LNHNV and CDR2 YYDKDF come from the germline V gene (reference sequence). V shed 10 bases and J shed 3 bases, with 16 bases lying between them. The CDR3: CAISETRDNQPQHF. DNA for the CDR3: TGTGCCATTTCCGAAACTAGAGACAATCAGCCCCAGCATTTT.

The rearrangement joins TRBV15 to TRBJ1-3; unclear D gene. The CDR3 consists of 15 residues. Looked up from germline, CDR1 is LNHNV and CDR2 is YYDKDF (reference sequence). V gave up 2 bases and J gave up 1 base, with 9 bases separating them. This chain's CDR3 is CATSRPEPSGNTIYF. CDR3 coding DNA: TGTGCCACCAGCAGACCGGAACCGTCTGGAAACACCATATATTTT.

The chain uses TRBV27 and TRBJ1-2; no clear D. V lost 0 bases to trimming and J lost 5 bases, with 10 bases between them. This CDR3 is 14 amino acids long. Germline values: CDR1 MNHEY, CDR2 SMNVEV (reference sequence). The CDR3 protein is CASSLSRSLYGYTF. CDR3 sequence (DNA): TGTGCCAGCAGTTTATCACGCTCTCTATATGGCTACACCTTC.

The chain is built from TRBV27 and TRBJ2-1; no reliable D call. The CDR3 is 13 residues long. The germline V and J ends were trimmed by 1 base and 6 bases, with 7 bases remaining between them. Germline-derived CDR1 and CDR2 are MNHEY and SMNVEV (reference sequence). The CDR3 DNA follows: TGTGCCAGCAGTTTATACGCGATCAATGAGCAGTTCTTC. It translates to CASSLYAINEQFF.

The gene calls are TRBV12-5 and TRBJ1-5; 7 nucleotides align to TRBD1. V was clipped by 6 bases and J by 2 bases; unmatched bases: 7. Germline V lookup: CDR1 LGHNT, CDR2 FRNRAP. This CDR3 comprises 15 residues. The CDR3 DNA is TGTGCTAGTGGCCGTCAGGGGGTTGGCAATCAGCCCCAGCATTTT. Its translation: CASGRQGVGNQPQHF. Using reference TRBV12-5 and TRBJ1-5 for the parts outside the CDR3, the full variable domain is DARVTQTPRHKVTEMGQEVTMRCQPILGHNTVFWYRQTMMQGLELLAYFRNRAPLDDSGMPKDRFSAEMPDATLATLKIQPSEPRDSAVYFCASGRQGVGNQPQHFGDGTRLSIL.

The V call is TRBV4-1, the J call TRBJ1-1; D possibly corresponds to TRBD1 (5 bases). This CDR3 region has 14 residues. V was shortened by 1 base and J by 3 bases, with 9 bases between the two germline ends. The germline V gene encodes CDR1 MGHRA and CDR2 YSYEKL. Here the CDR3 DNA reads TGCGCCAGCAGCCAAGTGGGGGGGTACACTGAAGCTTTCTTT. It encodes CASSQVGGYTEAFF.

The rearrangement links TRBV5-6 to TRBJ1-5; no clear D gene. Trimming removed 4 bases at V and 4 bases at J, with 9 bases between. Germline V gene lookup returns CDR1 SGHDT and CDR2 YYEEEE. The CDR3 consists of 13 residues. The CDR3 DNA follows: TGTGCCAGCAGCCAAGGAACTAATCAGCCCCAGCATTTT. It encodes CASSQGTNQPQHF.

The V call is TRBV9, the J call TRBJ2-2; D gene ambiguous. The V end was cut by 5 bases, the J end by 5 bases, with 4 bases between. The CDR3 runs to 11 residues. Germline-derived CDR1 and CDR2 are SGDLS and YYNGEE. CDR3 sequence: CASRQTGELFF. The DNA of the CDR3 is TGTGCCAGCAGACAGACCGGGGAGCTGTTTTTT.

The chain couples TRBV27 to TRBJ1-1; D gene unclear. V dropped 2 bases and J dropped 1 base, with 14 bases sitting between them. The CDR3 spans 16 residues. CDR1 is MNHEY, CDR2 SMNVEV, per germline (reference sequence). The CDR3 DNA reads TGTGCCAGCAGTTTAAGGACGATAAGGCCGAACACTGAAGCTTTCTTT. Its translation is CASSLRTIRPNTEAFF.

The gene calls are TRBV7-9 and TRBJ1-1; D may be TRBD1 (6 bases). The V and J ends lost 7 bases and 6 bases respectively, with 15 bases between them. In germline, CDR1 is SEHNR, CDR2 FQNEAQ (reference sequence). This CDR3 spans 13 amino acids. For the CDR3, the DNA is TGTGCCAGCAATCGGGGGGGCGTCGCTGAAGCTTTCTTT. This encodes CASNRGGVAEAFF.

The CDR3 sequence: CASSQESASTDTQYF. The DNA of the CDR3 is TGTGCCAGCAGCCAAGAGTCAGCGAGCACAGATACGCAGTATTTT. The V call is TRBV4-2, the J call TRBJ2-3; D is unclear. There are 15 residues in the CDR3. The germline gives CDR1 LGHNA, CDR2 YNFKEQ. The ends were cut back, 0 bases at V and 0 bases at J, with 7 bases in the middle.

This rearrangement joins TRBV7-8 to TRBJ1-2; D is unresolved. This CDR3 has 14 amino acids. The V end was cut by 5 bases, the J end by 8 bases, with 18 bases between. Per germline, CDR1 SGHVS and CDR2 FQNEAQ. The DNA for the CDR3 is TGTGCCAGCAGCCGCGAGGTTGGACCGGGGGGCTACACCTTC. Amino acid sequence: CASSREVGPGGYTF.

The V call is TRBV13, the J call TRBJ2-2; possible D gene TRBD1, 5 bases. The CDR3 has 13 residues. V lost 5 bases, J lost 7 bases, and 11 bases lay in between. Germline CDR1 is PRHDT and CDR2 is FYEKMQ (reference sequence). The CDR3 loop reads CASSLQGVGELFF. The CDR3 bases are TGTGCCAGCAGCCTCCAGGGTGTCGGGGAGCTGTTTTTT.

This clone was counted a few times. The chain joins TRBV6-5 to TRBJ2-1; the D gene is possibly TRBD2 (6 bases). Germline V gene data show CDR1 as MNHEY and CDR2 as SVGAGI. The CDR3 is made up of 13 amino acids. Trimming left V 8 bases short and J 4 bases short, with 12 bases between. CDR3 sequence reads: CASLGGRYNEQFF. CDR3 DNA: TGTGCCAGCCTCGGAGGGCGTTACAATGAGCAGTTCTTC.

The V and J genes are TRBV7-8 and TRBJ1-2; tentative D call: TRBD1 (6 bases). The germline V gene encodes CDR1 SGHVS and CDR2 FQNEAQ. CDR3 length: 13 residues. V gave up 1 base and J gave up 3 bases, with 6 bases separating them. CDR3 residues: CASSLGQDYGYTF. The CDR3 nucleotides read TGTGCCAGCAGCTTAGGACAGGACTATGGCTACACCTTC.

This chain links TRBV5-4 with TRBJ1-2; D gene uncertain. CDR1 and CDR2 (germline): SGHNT, YYREEE (reference sequence). This CDR3 has 15 amino acids. The ends were cut back, 0 bases at V and 6 bases at J, with 15 bases in the middle. Here the CDR3 DNA reads TGTGCCAGCAGCTTGGACCCAAAGGAGAGTGATGGCTACACCTTC. It is translated as CASSLDPKESDGYTF.

V is TRBV15 and J is TRBJ1-2; D is unresolved. The CDR3 runs to 13 residues. Germline V gene lookup returns CDR1 LNHNV and CDR2 YYDKDF (reference sequence). Trimming took 3 bases from V and 8 from J, leaving 13 bases between them. The CDR3, as DNA: TGTGCCACCAGCAGCGGGTCCGCCGGAGGCTACACCTTC. Its translation: CATSSGSAGGYTF.

The V gene is TRBV7-9, the J gene TRBJ2-7; D unclear. This CDR3 has 14 amino acids. Germline V gene data show CDR1 as SEHNR and CDR2 as FQNEAQ (reference sequence). Trimming cost V 5 bases and J 2 bases, with 13 bases left between them. The CDR3 sequence: CASSAGVIPYEQYF. The DNA for the CDR3 is TGTGCCAGCAGCGCAGGAGTCATTCCCTACGAGCAGTACTTC.

This clone came up a few times. This sequence joins TRBV13 and TRBJ2-2; D might be TRBD1 (6 bases). CDR3 size: 13 residues. Germline CDR1 reads PRHDT; CDR2 reads FYEKMQ (reference sequence). Trimming removed 4 bases from V and 6 bases from J, with 9 bases in between. The CDR3 protein is CASSSEGAGELFF. As DNA, the CDR3 is TGTGCCAGCAGCTCCGAGGGGGCCGGGGAGCTGTTTTTT.